This TCR beta chain originates from a study of CD8+ T cells in alopecia areata. The overall study: Treatment comprised oral tofacitinib, 5 to 10 mg twice daily, in treated patients.

CDR3 length: 12 amino acids. The ends were cut back, 7 bases at V and 1 base at J, with 10 bases in the middle. Germline CDR1 is SQVTM and CDR2 is ANQGSEA. cDNA prepared by RNA extraction and subsequent reverse transcription served as the template for sequencing. The method was immunoSEQ multiplex PCR; TCRdb's version includes in-frame clones alone and lacks a portion of them. The sample contains some 150,000 clones, around 55% of which appear only once. The source was CD8+ T cells sorted from blood, collected at week 0. This TCR was sampled from a human donor with alopecia areata. The chain combines TRBV29-1 with TRBJ1-1; unclear D gene. CDR3 residues: CSAVWTNTEAFF. CDR3 bases: TGCAGCGCCGTATGGACGAACACTGAAGCTTTCTTT.